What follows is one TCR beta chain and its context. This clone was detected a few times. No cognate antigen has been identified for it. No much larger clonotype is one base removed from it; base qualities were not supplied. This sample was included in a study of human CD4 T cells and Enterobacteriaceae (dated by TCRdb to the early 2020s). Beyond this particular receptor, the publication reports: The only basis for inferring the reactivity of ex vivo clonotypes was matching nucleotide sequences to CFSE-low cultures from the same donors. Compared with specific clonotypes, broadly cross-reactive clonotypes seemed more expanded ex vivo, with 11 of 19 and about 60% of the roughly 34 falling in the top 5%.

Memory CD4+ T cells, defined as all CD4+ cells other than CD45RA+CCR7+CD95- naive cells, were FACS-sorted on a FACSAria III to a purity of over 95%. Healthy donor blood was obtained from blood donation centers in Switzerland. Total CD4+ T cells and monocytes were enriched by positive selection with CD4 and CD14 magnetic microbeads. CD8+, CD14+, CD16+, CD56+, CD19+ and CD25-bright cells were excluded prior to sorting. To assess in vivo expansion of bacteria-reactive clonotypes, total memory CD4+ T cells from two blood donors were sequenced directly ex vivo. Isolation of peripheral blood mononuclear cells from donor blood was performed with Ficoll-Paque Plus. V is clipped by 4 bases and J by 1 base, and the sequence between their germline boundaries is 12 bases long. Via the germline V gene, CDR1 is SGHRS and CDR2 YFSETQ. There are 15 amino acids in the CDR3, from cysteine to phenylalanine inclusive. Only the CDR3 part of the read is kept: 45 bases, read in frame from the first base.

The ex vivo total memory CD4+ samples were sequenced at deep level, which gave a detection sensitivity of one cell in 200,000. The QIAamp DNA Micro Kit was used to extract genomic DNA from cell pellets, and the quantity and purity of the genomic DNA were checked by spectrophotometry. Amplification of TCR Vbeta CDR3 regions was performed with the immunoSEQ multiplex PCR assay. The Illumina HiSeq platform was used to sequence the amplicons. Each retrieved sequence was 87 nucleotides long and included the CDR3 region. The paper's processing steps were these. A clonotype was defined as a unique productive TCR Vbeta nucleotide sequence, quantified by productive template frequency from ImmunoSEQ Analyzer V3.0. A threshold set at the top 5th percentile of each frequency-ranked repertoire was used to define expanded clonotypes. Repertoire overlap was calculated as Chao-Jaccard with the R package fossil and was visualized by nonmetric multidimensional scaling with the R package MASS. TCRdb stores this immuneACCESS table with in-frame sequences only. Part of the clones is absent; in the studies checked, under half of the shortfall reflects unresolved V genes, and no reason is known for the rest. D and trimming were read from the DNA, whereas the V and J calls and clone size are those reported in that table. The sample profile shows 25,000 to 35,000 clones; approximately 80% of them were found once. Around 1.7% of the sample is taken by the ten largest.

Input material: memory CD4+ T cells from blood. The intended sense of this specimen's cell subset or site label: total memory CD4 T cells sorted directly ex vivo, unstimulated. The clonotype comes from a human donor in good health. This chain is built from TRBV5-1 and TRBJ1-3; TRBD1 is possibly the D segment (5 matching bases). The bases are TGCGCCAGCAGCATACAGGAGAGTTCTGGAAACACCATATATTTT. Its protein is CASSIQESSGNTIYF.